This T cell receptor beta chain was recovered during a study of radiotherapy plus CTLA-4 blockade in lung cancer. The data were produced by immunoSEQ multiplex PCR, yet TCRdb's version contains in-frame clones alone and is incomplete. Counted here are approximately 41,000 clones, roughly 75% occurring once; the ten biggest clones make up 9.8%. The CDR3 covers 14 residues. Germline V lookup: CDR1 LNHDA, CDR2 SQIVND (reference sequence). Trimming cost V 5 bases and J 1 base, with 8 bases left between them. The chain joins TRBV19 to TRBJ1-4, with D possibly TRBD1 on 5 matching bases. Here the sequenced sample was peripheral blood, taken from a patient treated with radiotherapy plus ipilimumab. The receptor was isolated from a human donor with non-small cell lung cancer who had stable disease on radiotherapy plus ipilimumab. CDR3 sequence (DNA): TGTGCCAGTAGTCTGACAGAAACTAATGAAAAACTGTTTTTT. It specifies CASSLTETNEKLFF.